The 4 T cell receptor beta chains reported below all come from one sample, sequenced in a study of response to subunit inactivated influenza vaccine. TCRdb processed the RT-PCR reads anew with MiXCR; each CDR3 protein has one entry. Among almost 600,000 distinct CDR3 sequences, around 13% were seen once, and the ten largest hold more than 9.5%. Sequenced here: PBMCs from blood, sampled approximately 13 days after vaccination. These receptors all come from a man over 45 who received an inactivated influenza vaccine.

This clonotype was observed many times. The gene calls are TRBV20-1 and TRBJ2-3; no clear D. Per germline, CDR1 DFQATT and CDR2 SNEGSKA (reference sequence). CDR3 length: 11 amino acids. V was shortened by 6 bases and J by 2 bases, with 6 bases between the two germline ends. CDR3 sequence reads: CSARLTDTQYF. In DNA, the CDR3 is TGCAGTGCCAGGCTCACAGATACGCAGTATTTT.

V gene TRBV5-1 combines with J gene TRBJ2-1; tentatively, D is TRBD2 (5 bases). Between the trimmed V and J ends, which lost 0 bases and 4 bases, there was a span of 14 bases. Germline CDR1 and CDR2: SGHRS and YFSETQ. The CDR3 is 16 residues long. The CDR3 bases are TGCGCCAGCAGCTTGGCCAGTAGCGCCTTTTACAATGAGCAGTTCTTC. Translation: CASSLASSAFYNEQFF.

This clonotype was picked up many times. The V and J genes are TRBV24-1 and TRBJ2-3, with TRBD2 matching over 8 bases. This CDR3 has 15 residues. Germline V lookup: CDR1 KGHDR, CDR2 SFDVKD. The V segment lost 3 bases and the J segment 3 bases; nucleotides outside the gene matches: 4. CDR3 loop: CATSDGGGMTDTQYF. Here the CDR3 DNA reads TGTGCCACCAGTGATGGCGGGGGGATGACAGATACGCAGTATTTT.

The chain is built from TRBV7-2 and TRBJ2-3, with D perhaps TRBD2 (6 bases). V was cut by 6 bases and J by 0 bases, with 13 bases left in between. Germline CDR1 is SGHTA and CDR2 is FQGNSA. The CDR3 contains 15 residues. In DNA, the CDR3 is TGTGCCAGCAGTTACTCAGGGACTAGCACAGATACGCAGTATTTT. This gives the protein CASSYSGTSTDTQYF.